What follows are 10 T cell receptor beta chains derived from one specimen sequenced in a study of response to subunit inactivated influenza vaccine. One entry per CDR3 protein, called by TCRdb with MiXCR from the RT-PCR reads. The sample has 500,000 to 600,000 distinct CDR3 sequences, 10% to 15% seen once. The specimen comprised PBMCs from blood, sampled about 40 days after vaccination. The receptors stem from a man in his fifties or sixties who received an inactivated influenza vaccine.

This clonotype was detected ten times or more. The chain links TRBV7-2 to TRBJ2-3, with 7 bases lining up with TRBD2. Germline V gives CDR1 SGHTA, CDR2 FQGNSA. There are 15 residues in the CDR3. The V and J ends lost 1 base and 3 bases, in that order; junction bases with no gene match: 4. The CDR3 nucleotides are TGTGCCAGCAGCTTAGGCGGGAGAGGTACAGATACGCAGTATTTT. Residues: CASSLGGRGTDTQYF.

This clonotype was counted only a few times. The V gene is TRBV18, the J gene TRBJ2-1; D unclear. V was clipped by 2 bases and J by 9 bases, with 14 bases between them. Looked up from germline, CDR1 is KGHSH and CDR2 is LQKENI. The CDR3 runs to 14 residues. CDR3 loop: CASSPNAGEVEQFF. In DNA, the CDR3 is TGTGCCAGCTCACCAAATGCTGGAGAAGTTGAGCAGTTCTTC.

This clonotype was detected many times. The chain is built from TRBV7-9 and TRBJ1-5, with D possibly being TRBD1 (5 bases). Germline CDR1 is SEHNR and CDR2 is FQNEAQ (reference sequence). Trimming stripped 6 bases from V and 3 bases from J, with 12 bases between. The CDR3 spans 14 residues. The DNA of the CDR3 is TGTGCCAGCAGTCTCGGGGGTAACAATCAGCCCCAGCATTTT. Translated: CASSLGGNNQPQHF.

This clonotype has more than one count but fewer than ten. This chain connects TRBV6-5 to TRBJ2-7; 11 positions agree with TRBD2. This CDR3 spans 16 amino acids. V dropped 0 bases and J dropped 3; count of bases not matched to a gene: 4. Germline loops: CDR1 MNHEY, CDR2 SVGAGI. CDR3 amino acids: CASSYSFSGRVYEQYF. The CDR3 DNA sequence: TGTGCCAGCAGTTACTCGTTTAGCGGGAGGGTCTACGAGCAGTACTTC.

The chain links TRBV6-2 or TRBV6-3 to TRBJ2-3; D not resolved. CDR1 is MNHEY, CDR2 SVGEGT, per germline. Trimming pared 0 bases from V and 2 bases from J, leaving 12 bases between. The CDR3 has 16 amino acids. CDR3 bases: TGTGCCAGCAGTTACTCGTCGGTGAAGAACACAGATACGCAGTATTTT. The encoded protein is CASSYSSVKNTDTQYF.

This clonotype was seen only a few times. This rearrangement joins TRBV6-1 to TRBJ2-1, with TRBD2 identical over 8 bases. Germline V gene data show CDR1 as MNHNS and CDR2 as SASEGT. V trimming: 5 bases; J trimming: 8 bases; junction bases outside the gene matches: 17. The CDR3 spans 17 residues. CDR3 nucleotide sequence: TGTGCCAGCAGTCCCAACGGGCGGGAGGCCCTGGTGGATGAGCAGTTCTTC. Residues: CASSPNGREALVDEQFF.

This clonotype occurred a few times. The rearrangement joins TRBV6-2 or TRBV6-3 to TRBJ2-3; the match to TRBD2 covers 8 bases. Germline CDR1 MNHEY, CDR2 SVGEGT. CDR3 length: 20 amino acids. Losses at the gene ends were 6 bases for V and 2 bases for J; bases not matched to a gene: 22. The CDR3 region is CASRLSGGRLRGAFTDTQYF. The CDR3 region has the DNA TGTGCCAGCAGGCTGTCCGGGGGACGGCTGCGGGGGGCCTTCACAGATACGCAGTATTTT.

This clonotype occurred a few times. The chain has TRBV29-1 and TRBJ2-1, with 11 bases matching TRBD2. The CDR3 loop spans 13 amino acids. Trimming took 7 bases from V and 10 from J; bases not matched to a gene: 9. The germline V gene encodes CDR1 SQVTM and CDR2 ANQGSEA. This chain's CDR3 is CSAGVAGGGEQFF. The CDR3 nucleotides are TGCAGCGCCGGGGTAGCGGGAGGGGGAGAGCAGTTCTTC.

J is TRBJ2-6 and V is TRBV19; no definite D call. CDR1 and CDR2 (germline): LNHDA, SQIVND (reference sequence). V was cut by 7 bases and J by 4 bases, with 5 bases left in between. This CDR3 region has 12 residues. CDR3 protein: CASKSGANVLTF. The CDR3 nucleotides are TGTGCCAGTAAGTCAGGGGCCAACGTCCTGACTTTC.

This clonotype has at least ten counts. The chain couples TRBV29-1 to TRBJ2-1; tentative D call: TRBD2 (6 bases). With 6 bases removed from V and 9 bases from J, the gap between germline ends came to 15 bases. The CDR3 sequence is 12 residues long. Per the germline V gene, CDR1 is SQVTM and CDR2 is ANQGSEA. The CDR3 bases are TGCAGCGTCGCGGGACTGACGGTTGAGCAGTTCTTC. Encoded protein: CSVAGLTVEQFF.